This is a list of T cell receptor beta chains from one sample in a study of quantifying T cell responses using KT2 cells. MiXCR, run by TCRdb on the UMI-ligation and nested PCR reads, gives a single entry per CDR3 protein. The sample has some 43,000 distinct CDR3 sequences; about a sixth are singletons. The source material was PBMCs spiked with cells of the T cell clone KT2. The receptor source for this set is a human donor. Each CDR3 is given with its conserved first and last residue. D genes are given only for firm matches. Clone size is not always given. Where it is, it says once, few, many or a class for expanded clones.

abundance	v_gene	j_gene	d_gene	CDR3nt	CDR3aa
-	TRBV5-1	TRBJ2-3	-	TGCGCCAGCAGCTTGTTCGGCAGAGAAGTCACAGATACGCAGTATTTT	CASSLFGREVTDTQYF
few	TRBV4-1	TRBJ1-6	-	TGCGCCAGCAGCCAAGACGGCCAGCTTCGTGGTTCACCCCTCCACTTT	CASSQDGQLRGSPLHF
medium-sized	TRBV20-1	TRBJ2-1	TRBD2	TGCAGTGCTAGAGGGACTAGCGGGTCGGAGAACAATGAGCAGTTCTTC	CSARGTSGSENNEQFF
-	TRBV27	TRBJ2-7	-	TGTGCCAGCAGTTTACAGGGAGGAGGCTACGAGCAGTACTTC	CASSLQGGGYEQYF
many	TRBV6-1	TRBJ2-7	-	TGTGCCAGCAGTGAACCTGCTTACGCGGTCTACGAGCAGTACTTC	CASSEPAYAVYEQYF
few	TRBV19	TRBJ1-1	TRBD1	TGTGCCACAGGTGGACAGGGAGACACTGAAGCTTTCTTT	CATGGQGDTEAFF
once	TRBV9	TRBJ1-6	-	TGTGCCAGCAGCCCCCGCGTGGCTTCACCCCTCCACTTT	CASSPRVASPLHF
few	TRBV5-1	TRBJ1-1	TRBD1	TGCGCCAGCAGCTTCCAGGGGGTAGAGGTCACTGAAGCTTTCTTT	CASSFQGVEVTEAFF
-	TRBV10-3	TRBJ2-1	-	TGTGCCATCAGTGAGCGGGGGGCTTACAATGAGCAGTTCTTC	CAISERGAYNEQFF
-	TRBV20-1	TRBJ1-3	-	TGCAGTGCAAAGACATCAGGGAAAGGAAACACCATATATTTT	CSAKTSGKGNTIYF
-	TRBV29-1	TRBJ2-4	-	TGCAGCGTTCTGGGCTCCCTAAACATTCAGTACTTC	CSVLGSLNIQYF
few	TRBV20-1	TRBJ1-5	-	TGCAGTGCTAGTGCAGCGGCTAATCAGCCCCAGCATTTT	CSASAAANQPQHF
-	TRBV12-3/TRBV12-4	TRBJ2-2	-	TGTGCCAGCAACACCCGGCCCGTTGATTCCGGGGAGCTGTTTTTT	CASNTRPVDSGELFF
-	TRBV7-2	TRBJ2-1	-	TGTGCCAGCAGCTTAGAGGCCCACGCCCTGTTCTTC	CASSLEAHALFF
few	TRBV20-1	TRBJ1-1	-	TGCAGTGCTAGATGGATGCAGGGGATGAACACTGAAGCTTTCTTT	CSARWMQGMNTEAFF
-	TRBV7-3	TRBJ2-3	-	TGTGCCAGCAGCAAGGGGGCGGAGGGGTCAGATACGCAGTATTTT	CASSKGAEGSDTQYF
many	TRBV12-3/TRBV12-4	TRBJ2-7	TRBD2	TGTGCCAGCAGCTGGGAATCTAGCGGCCCCTACGAGCAGTACTTC	CASSWESSGPYEQYF
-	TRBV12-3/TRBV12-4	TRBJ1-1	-	TGTGCCAGCAGTTTACAGGGAGGAGGCACTGAAGCTTTCTTT	CASSLQGGGTEAFF
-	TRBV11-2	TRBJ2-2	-	TGTGCCAGCAGCCTCCGACAGGGAGGCACCGGGGAGCTGTTTTTT	CASSLRQGGTGELFF
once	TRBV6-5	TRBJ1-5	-	TGTGCCAGCAGTCAGGACGGCTATCAGCCCCAGCATTTT	CASSQDGYQPQHF
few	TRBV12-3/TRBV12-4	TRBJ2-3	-	TGTGCCAGCAGTTTAGGGGGGAGGTCAGATACGCAGTATTTT	CASSLGGRSDTQYF
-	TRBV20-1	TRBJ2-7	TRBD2	TGCAGTGTTCAAGCCCCGTCGGGCGGGACTACCCTCCTCGAGCAGTACTTC	CSVQAPSGGTTLLEQYF
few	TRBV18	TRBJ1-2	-	TGTGCCAGCTCACCAGATCCGAGAGCATATGGCTACACCTTC	CASSPDPRAYGYTF
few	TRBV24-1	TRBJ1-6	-	TGTGCCACCAACAAGGCACATAATCCCTCACCCCTCCACTTT	CATNKAHNPSPLHF
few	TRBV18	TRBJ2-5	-	TGTGCCAGCTCACCCCCCAACATCGGGCAAGAGACCCAGTACTTC	CASSPPNIGQETQYF
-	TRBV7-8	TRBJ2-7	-	TGTGCCAGCAGCTTATTCGGCTACGAGCAGTACTTC	CASSLFGYEQYF